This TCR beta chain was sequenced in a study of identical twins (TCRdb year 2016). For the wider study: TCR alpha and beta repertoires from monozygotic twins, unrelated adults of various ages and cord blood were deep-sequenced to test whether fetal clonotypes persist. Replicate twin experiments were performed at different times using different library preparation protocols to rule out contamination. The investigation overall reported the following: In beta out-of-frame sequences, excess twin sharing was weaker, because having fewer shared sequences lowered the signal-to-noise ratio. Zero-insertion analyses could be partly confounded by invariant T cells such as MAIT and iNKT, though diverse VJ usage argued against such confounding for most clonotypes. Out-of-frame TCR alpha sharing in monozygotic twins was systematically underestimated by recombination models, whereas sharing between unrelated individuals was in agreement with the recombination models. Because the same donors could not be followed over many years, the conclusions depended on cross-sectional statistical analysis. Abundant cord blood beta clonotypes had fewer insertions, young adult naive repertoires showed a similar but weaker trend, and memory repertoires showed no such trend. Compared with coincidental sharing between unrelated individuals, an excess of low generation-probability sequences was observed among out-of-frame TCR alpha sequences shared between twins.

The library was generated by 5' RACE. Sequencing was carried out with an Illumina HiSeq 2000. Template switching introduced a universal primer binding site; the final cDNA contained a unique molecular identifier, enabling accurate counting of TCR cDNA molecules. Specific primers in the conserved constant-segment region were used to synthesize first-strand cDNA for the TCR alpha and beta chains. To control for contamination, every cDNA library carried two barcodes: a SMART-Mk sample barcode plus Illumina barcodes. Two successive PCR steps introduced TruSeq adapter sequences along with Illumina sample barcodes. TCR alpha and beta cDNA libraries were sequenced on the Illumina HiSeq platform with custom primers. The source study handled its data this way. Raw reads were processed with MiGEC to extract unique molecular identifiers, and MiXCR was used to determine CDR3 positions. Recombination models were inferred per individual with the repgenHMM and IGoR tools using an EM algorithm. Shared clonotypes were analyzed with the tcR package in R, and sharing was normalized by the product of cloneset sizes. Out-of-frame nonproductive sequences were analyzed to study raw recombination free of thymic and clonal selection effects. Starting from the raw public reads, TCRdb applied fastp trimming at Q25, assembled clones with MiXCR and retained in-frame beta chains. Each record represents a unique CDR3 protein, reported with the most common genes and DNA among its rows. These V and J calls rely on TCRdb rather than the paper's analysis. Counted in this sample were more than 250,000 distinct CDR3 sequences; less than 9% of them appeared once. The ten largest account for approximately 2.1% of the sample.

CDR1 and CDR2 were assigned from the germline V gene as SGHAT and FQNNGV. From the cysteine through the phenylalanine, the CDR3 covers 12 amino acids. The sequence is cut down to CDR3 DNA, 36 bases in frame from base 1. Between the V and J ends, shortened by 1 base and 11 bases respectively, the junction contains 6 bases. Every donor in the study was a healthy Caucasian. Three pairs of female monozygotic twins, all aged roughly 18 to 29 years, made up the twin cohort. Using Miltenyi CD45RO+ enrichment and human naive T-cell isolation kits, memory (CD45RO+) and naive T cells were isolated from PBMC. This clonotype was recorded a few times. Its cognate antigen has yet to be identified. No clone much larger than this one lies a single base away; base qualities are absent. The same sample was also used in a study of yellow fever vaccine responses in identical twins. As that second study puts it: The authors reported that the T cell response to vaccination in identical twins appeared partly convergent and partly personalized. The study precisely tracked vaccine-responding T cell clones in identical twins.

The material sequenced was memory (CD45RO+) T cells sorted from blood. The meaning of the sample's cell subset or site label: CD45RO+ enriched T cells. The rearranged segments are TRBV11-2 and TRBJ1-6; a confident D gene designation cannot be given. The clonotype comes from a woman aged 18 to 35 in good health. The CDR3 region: CASSLGLPPLHF. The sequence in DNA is TGTGCCAGCAGCTTAGGACTTCCACCCCTCCACTTT.